What follows describes a single T cell receptor (beta chain). The target antigen is unknown. The data were obtained in a study of T-cell reconstitution after alpha-beta-depleted transplantation in children. Points from the study as a whole: Reports say that about two months after transplant, the alpha-beta T cells came out of several hundred graft clones that had expanded.

The CDR3 sequence is 12 residues long. Germline assignment: CDR1 SNHLY and CDR2 FYNNEI. With 6 bases removed from V and 8 bases from J, the gap between germline ends came to 11 bases. A TCRbeta library incorporating unique molecular identifiers was prepared. Using its own MiXCR run on the PCR reads, TCRdb lists one record per CDR3 protein. The sample records about 580,000 distinct CDR3 sequences, 23% being singletons. Sequenced material: PBMCs, mostly from graft donor cells, taken 360 days after TCRalphabeta/CD19-depleted stem cell transplant. This sequence was found in a boy under two years old who had a stem cell transplant for acute myeloid leukemia, so the T cells may come from the graft donor. The chain links TRBV2 to TRBJ2-1, with unresolved D. The CDR3 nucleotides read TGTGCCAGCAGGGGCCAGACCCATGAGCAGTTCTTC. As protein: CASRGQTHEQFF.